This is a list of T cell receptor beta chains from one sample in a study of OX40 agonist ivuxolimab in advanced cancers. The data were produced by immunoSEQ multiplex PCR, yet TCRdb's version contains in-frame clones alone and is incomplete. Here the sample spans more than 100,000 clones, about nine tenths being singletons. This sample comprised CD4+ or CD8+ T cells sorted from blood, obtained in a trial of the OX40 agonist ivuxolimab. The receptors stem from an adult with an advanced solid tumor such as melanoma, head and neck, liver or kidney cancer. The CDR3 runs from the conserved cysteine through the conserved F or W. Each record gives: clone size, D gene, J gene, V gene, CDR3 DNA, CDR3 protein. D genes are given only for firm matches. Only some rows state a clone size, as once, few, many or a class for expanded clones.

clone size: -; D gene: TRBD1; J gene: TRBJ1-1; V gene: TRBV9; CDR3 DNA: TGTGCCAGCAGCCCGCCGGACAGGGGGTACACTGAAGCTTTCTTT; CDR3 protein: CASSPPDRGYTEAFF
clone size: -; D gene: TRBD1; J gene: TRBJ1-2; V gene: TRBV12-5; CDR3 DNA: TGTGCTAGTGGTTCCCCGACTGGACAGGCGCCGTATGGCTACACCTTC; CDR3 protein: CASGSPTGQAPYGYTF
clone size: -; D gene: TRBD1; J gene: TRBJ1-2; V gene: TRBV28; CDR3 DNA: TGTGCCAGCAGTTCCTCCGACAGGGTTGATGGCTACACCTTC; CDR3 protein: CASSSSDRVDGYTF
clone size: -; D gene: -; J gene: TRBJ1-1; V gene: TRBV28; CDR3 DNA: TGTGCCAGCAGTTTAGGGGGCGAGTCGAACACTGAAGCTTTCTTT; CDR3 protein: CASSLGGESNTEAFF
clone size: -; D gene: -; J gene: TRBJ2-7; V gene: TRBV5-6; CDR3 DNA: TGTGCCAGCAGCCATGGGTCGACAAGCTACGAGCAGTACTTC; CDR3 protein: CASSHGSTSYEQYF
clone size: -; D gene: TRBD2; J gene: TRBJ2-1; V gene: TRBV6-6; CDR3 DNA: TGTGCCAGCAGCGCCACTGGCGGGAGTCGAGGGCAGTTCTTC; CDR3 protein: CASSATGGSRGQFF
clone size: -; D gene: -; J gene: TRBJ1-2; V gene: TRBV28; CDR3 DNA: TGTGCCAGCAGTATACCGGGACGGCTGGTCTATGGCTACACCTTC; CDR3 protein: CASSIPGRLVYGYTF
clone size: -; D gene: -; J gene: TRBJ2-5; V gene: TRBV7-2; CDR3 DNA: TGTGCCAGCAGCTTTGCGAGCGAGACCCAGTACTTC; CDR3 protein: CASSFASETQYF
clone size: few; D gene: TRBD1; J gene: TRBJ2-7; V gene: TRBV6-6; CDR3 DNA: TGTGCCAGCAGAAGACAGGGGGCGAACGACGAGCAGTACTTC; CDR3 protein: CASRRQGANDEQYF
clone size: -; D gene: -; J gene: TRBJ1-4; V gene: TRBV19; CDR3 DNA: TGTGCTACAAAACGTTTGGGGCCTGCAACTAATGAAAAACTGTTTTTT; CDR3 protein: CATKRLGPATNEKLFF
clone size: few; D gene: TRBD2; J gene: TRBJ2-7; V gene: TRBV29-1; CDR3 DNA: TGCAGCGTTGAATTAGGAGGACTAGCGGGAGCGGCCTACGAGCAGTACTTC; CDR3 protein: CSVELGGLAGAAYEQYF
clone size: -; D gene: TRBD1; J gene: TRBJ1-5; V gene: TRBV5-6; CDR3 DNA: TGTGCCAGCAGCTTCGGACAGGGCTATCAGCCCCAGCATTTT; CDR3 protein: CASSFGQGYQPQHF
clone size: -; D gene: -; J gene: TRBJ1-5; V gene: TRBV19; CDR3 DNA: TGTGCCAGTAGTATTACCACAGAAGACCTTAATCAGCCCCAGCATTTT; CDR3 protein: CASSITTEDLNQPQHF
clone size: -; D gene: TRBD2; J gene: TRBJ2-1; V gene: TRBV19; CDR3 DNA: TGTGCCAGTAGGACTAGCGGGACCAATGAGCAGTTCTTC; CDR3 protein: CASRTSGTNEQFF
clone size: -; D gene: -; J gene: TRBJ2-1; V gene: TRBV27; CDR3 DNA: TGTGCCAGCAGCGGCCTGAATGGGCAGTTCTTC; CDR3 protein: CASSGLNGQFF
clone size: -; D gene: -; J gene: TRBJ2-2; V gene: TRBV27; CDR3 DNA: TGTGCCAGCACTAGTGGGGATCGAACCGGGGAGCTGTTTTTT; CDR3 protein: CASTSGDRTGELFF
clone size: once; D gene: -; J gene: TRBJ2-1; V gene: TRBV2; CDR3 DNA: TGTGCCAGGCGTAACGAGCGGCATAATGAGCAGTTCTTC; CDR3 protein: CARRNERHNEQFF
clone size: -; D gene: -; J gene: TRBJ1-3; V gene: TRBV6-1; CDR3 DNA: TGTGCCAGCAGTCTAGGACGGGGAAACACCACATATTTT; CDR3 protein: CASSLGRGNTTYF
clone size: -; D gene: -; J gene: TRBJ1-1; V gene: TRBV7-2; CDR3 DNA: TGTGCCAGCAGCCCGGTCAGATGGGGCACTGAAGCTTTCTTT; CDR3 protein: CASSPVRWGTEAFF
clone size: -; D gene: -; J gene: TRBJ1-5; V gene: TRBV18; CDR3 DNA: TGTGCCAGCTCACCAGGTCAGGATCAGCCCCAGCATTTT; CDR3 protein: CASSPGQDQPQHF
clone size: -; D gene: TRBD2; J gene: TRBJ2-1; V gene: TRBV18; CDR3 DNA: TGTGCCAGCTCATCACTAGCGGGAGAGCTCTCCTACAATGAGCAGTTCTTC; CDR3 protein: CASSSLAGELSYNEQFF
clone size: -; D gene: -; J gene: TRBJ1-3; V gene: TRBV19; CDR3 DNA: TGTGCCAGTAGTATCTACACGGACGGTCCCTCTGGAAACACCATATATTTT; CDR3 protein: CASSIYTDGPSGNTIYF
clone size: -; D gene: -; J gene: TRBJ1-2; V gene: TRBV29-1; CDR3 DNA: TGCAGCGTTGAGACAAATGGCTACACCTTC; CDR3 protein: CSVETNGYTF
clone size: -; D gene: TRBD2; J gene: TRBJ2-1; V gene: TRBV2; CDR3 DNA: TGTGCCAGCAGAGCGGGAACCTACAATGAGCAGTTCTTC; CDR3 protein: CASRAGTYNEQFF
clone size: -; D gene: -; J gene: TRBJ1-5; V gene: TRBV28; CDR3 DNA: TGTGCCACCGGGACGCTGGCTCAGCCCCAGCATTTT; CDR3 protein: CATGTLAQPQHF
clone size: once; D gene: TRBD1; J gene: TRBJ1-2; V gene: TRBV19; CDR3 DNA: TGTGCCAGCCTCAGCCGGGACAGGGGGATCTATGGCTACACCTTC; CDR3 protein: CASLSRDRGIYGYTF
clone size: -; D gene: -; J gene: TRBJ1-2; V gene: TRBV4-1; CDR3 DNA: TGCGCCAGCAGCCCCGGTCCCTTTCAGGGCTATGGCTACACCTTC; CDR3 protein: CASSPGPFQGYGYTF
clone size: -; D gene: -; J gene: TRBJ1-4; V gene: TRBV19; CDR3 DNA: TGTGCCAGTACCTCTCAAGCGCGTGCAACTAATGAAAAACTGTTTTTT; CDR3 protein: CASTSQARATNEKLFF
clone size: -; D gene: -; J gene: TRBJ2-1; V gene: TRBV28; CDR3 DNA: TGTGCCAGCAGTCCCCCCCAACTCGAGCAGTTCTTC; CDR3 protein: CASSPPQLEQFF
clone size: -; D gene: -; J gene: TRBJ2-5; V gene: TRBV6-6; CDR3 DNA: TGTGCCAGCAGTTACCCAACGGGAGTCCAAGAGACCCAGTACTTC; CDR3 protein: CASSYPTGVQETQYF
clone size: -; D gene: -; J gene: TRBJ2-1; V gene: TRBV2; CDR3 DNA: TGTGCCAGCAGTGATCTAGCCCCAAACAATGAGCAGTTCTTC; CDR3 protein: CASSDLAPNNEQFF
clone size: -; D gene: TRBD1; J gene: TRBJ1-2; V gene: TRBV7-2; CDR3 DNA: TGTGCCAGCAGCCCGCGACAGGGCGACGGCTACACCTTC; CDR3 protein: CASSPRQGDGYTF
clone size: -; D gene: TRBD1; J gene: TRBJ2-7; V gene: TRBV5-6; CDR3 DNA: TGTGCCAGCAGAGAGACAGGGGAATCCTACGAGCAGTACTTC; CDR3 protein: CASRETGESYEQYF
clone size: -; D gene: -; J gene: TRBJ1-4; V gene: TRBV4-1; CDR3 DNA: TGCGCCAGCAGCCAAGAAGGTGGAACTACAACTAATGAAAAACTGTTTTTT; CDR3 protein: CASSQEGGTTTNEKLFF
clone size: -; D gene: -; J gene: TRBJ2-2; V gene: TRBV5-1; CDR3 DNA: TGCGCCAGCAGCTTGGGAGGTTCTACTATAAACACCGGGGAGCTGTTTTTT; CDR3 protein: CASSLGGSTINTGELFF
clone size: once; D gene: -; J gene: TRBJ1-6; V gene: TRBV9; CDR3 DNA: TGTGCCAGCAGCGTAGGAATCGGTCTTGGACACGCACCCCTCCACTTT; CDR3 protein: CASSVGIGLGHAPLHF
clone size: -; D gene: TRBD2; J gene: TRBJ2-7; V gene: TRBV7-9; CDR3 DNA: TGTGCCAGCAGCCCCGGGACTAACCGCTACGAGCAGTACTTC; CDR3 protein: CASSPGTNRYEQYF
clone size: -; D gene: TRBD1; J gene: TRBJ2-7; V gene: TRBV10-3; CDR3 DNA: TGTGCCATCAGTGAACCCCGGACAGGAATCTCCTACGAGCAGTACTTC; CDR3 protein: CAISEPRTGISYEQYF
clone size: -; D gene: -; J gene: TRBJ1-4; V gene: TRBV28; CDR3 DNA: TGTGCCAGCAGCCCTCGGCGGGGACGGGGCGCAACTAATGAAAAACTGTTTTTT; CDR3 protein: CASSPRRGRGATNEKLFF
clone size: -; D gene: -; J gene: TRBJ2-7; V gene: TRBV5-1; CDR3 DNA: TGCGCCAGCAGCTTGTTTCAGGGCTACGAGCAGTACTTC; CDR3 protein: CASSLFQGYEQYF